These 27 T cell receptor beta chains were sequenced from one sample in a study of T cell repertoires in cytomegalovirus infection. Their recognized antigens are unknown. Each CDR3 protein gets one entry after TCRdb re-called the reads with MiXCR. The sample shows about 920,000 distinct CDR3 sequences, around 32% of them seen only once. Sequencing was performed on cultured CD8+ T cells from PBMCs, taken from culture after CMV antigen stimulation. The receptors originated from a human donor in good health (CMV status not recorded). Some clones in this sample may be carry-over from other donors' samples.

This clonotype was counted only a few times. V is TRBV12-3 or TRBV12-4 and J is TRBJ2-5; unclear D gene. This CDR3 spans 18 amino acids. V was cut by 3 bases and J by 0 bases, with 20 bases left in between. CDR3 nucleotide sequence: TGTGCCAGCAGTTTCCGGCCCGTTTGGACCGCGGACCAAGAGACCCAGTACTTC. It codes for CASSFRPVWTADQETQYF.

V and J are TRBV2 and TRBJ1-5; D might be TRBD1 (6 bases). The CDR3 is 13 residues long. V was pared by 6 bases and J by 4 bases, with 10 bases between. CDR1 SNHLY and CDR2 FYNNEI come from the germline V gene. The CDR3 DNA is TGTGCCAGCAGGGACGGACAGAATCAGCCCCAGCATTTT. It codes for CASRDGQNQPQHF.

The V gene is TRBV6-6, the J gene TRBJ2-7; D remains unclear. V lost 0 bases, J lost 3 bases, and 3 bases lay in between. The CDR3 runs 12 residues. Germline V gene lookup returns CDR1 MNHNY and CDR2 SVGAGI (reference sequence). CDR3 nucleotides: TGTGCCAGCAGTTACTCAGACTACGAGCAGTACGTC. Its translation is CASSYSDYEQYV.

The chain combines TRBV6-5 with TRBJ2-7; 8 bases map to TRBD1. Losses at the gene ends were 4 bases for V and 5 bases for J; bases not matched to a gene: 4. CDR1 is MNHEY, CDR2 SVGAGI, per germline. The CDR3 sequence is 13 residues long. CDR3 coding DNA: TGTGCCAGCAGTTCCGGGACAGGCGACGAGCAGTACGTC. It codes for CASSSGTGDEQYV.

This clonotype has a count of ten or more. The V call is TRBV12-5, the J call TRBJ1-1, with D possibly being TRBD1 (6 bases). The germline V gene has CDR1 LGHNT and CDR2 FRNRAP. Trimming shortened V by 5 bases and J by 0 bases, and 22 bases separated the two germline ends. CDR3 length: 18 residues. CDR3 protein: CASGHTSVQGIVNTEAFF. Here the CDR3 DNA reads TGTGCTAGTGGTCACACCTCGGTACAGGGAATAGTGAACACTGAAGCTTTCTTT.

This sequence joins TRBV18 and TRBJ2-2; perhaps TRBD2 as D (5 bases). The CDR3 totals 15 residues. Trimming shortened V by 6 bases and J by 0 bases, and 11 bases separated the two germline ends. The germline CDR1 and CDR2 sequences are KGHSH and LQKENI. CDR3 in amino acids: CASSSWGANTGELFF. CDR3 bases: TGTGCCAGCTCTTCTTGGGGAGCGAACACCGGGGAGCTGTTTTTT.

This clonotype was seen only a few times. V is TRBV20-1 and J is TRBJ1-1, with TRBD1 as a possible D gene (6 bases). Trimming pared 6 bases from V and 8 bases from J, leaving 16 bases between. CDR1 is DFQATT and CDR2 is SNEGSKA in the germline V gene (reference sequence). The CDR3 runs to 12 residues. The CDR3 loop is CSATDQGTEAFF. The CDR3 nucleotides are TGCAGTGCAACTGACCAAGGGACAGAAGCTTTCTTT.

In this sample, this clonotype turned up a few times. CDR3 in amino acids: CASISPYGLGELFF. In DNA, the CDR3 is TGTGCCAGCATTTCCCCCTACGGGCTCGGGGAGCTGTTTTTT. This rearrangement joins TRBV28 to TRBJ2-2; D is uncertain. Germline values: CDR1 MDHEN, CDR2 SYDVKM. V was cut by 7 bases and J by 7 bases, with 16 bases left in between. The CDR3 consists of 14 residues.

The chain carries TRBV19 and TRBJ2-1; D may be TRBD1 or TRBD2 (5 bases each). CDR3 length: 12 amino acids. V was pared by 8 bases and J by 4 bases, with 9 bases between. CDR1 is LNHDA, CDR2 SQIVND, per germline (reference sequence). The CDR3 protein is CASGDLYNEQFF. The CDR3 nucleotides read TGTGCCAGTGGGGACCTTTACAATGAGCAGTTCTTC.

This clonotype was detected only a few times. J is TRBJ1-3 and V is TRBV7-9; D not resolved. Germline CDR1 and CDR2: SEHNR and FQNEAQ (reference sequence). V was clipped by 5 bases and J by 3 bases, with 14 bases between them. This CDR3 has 15 residues. The CDR3 is CASSPPAGVGNTIYF. CDR3 in DNA: TGTGCCAGCAGCCCCCCGGCGGGAGTTGGAAACACCATATATTTT.

The gene calls are TRBV20-1 and TRBJ2-7, with TRBD1 matching 7 bases. The germline V gene has CDR1 DFQATT and CDR2 SNEGSKA (reference sequence). The ends lost 1 base at V and 4 bases at J; junction bases unmatched: 7. The CDR3 spans 14 residues. CDR3 nucleotides: TGCAGTGCTAGAGCAGGGACAGCCTCTTACGAGCAGTACGTC. This encodes CSARAGTASYEQYV.

The chain links TRBV6-5 to TRBJ2-7; D perhaps matches TRBD1 (5 bases). Germline V CDR1 and CDR2: MNHEY, SVGAGI. CDR3 length: 18 residues. V was pared by 4 bases and J by 3 bases, with 25 bases between. In DNA, the CDR3 is TGTGCCAGCAGTTCCCTAACATCATATACCAGGGTCGGCTACGAGCAGTACTTC. It is translated as CASSSLTSYTRVGYEQYF.

This clonotype was counted between two and nine times. The chain links TRBV7-2 to TRBJ1-1; the D gene is possibly TRBD1 (5 bases). From germline, CDR1 is SGHTA and CDR2 FQGNSA. This CDR3 contains 12 residues. Trimming removed 4 bases from V and 6 bases from J, with 9 bases in between. This CDR3 reads CASSSSGAEAFF. For the CDR3, the DNA is TGTGCCAGCAGCTCTTCGGGGGCTGAAGCTTTCTTT. Full variable domain (missing parts from reference TRBV7-2 and TRBJ1-1): GAGVSQSPSNKVTEKGKDVELRCDPISGHTALYWYRQSLGQGLEFLIYFQGNSAPDKSGLPSDRFSAERTGGSVSTLTIQRTQQEDSAVYLCASSSSGAEAFFGQGTRLTVV.

V and J are TRBV9 and TRBJ2-3; maybe TRBD2 (7 bases). The germline V and J ends were trimmed by 2 bases and 2 bases, with 15 bases remaining between them. Germline V gives CDR1 SGDLS, CDR2 YYNGEE. CDR3 size: 16 residues. The CDR3 region is CASSVSGRGPTDTQYF. DNA of the CDR3: TGTGCCAGCAGCGTGTCGGGGCGGGGGCCCACAGATACGCAGTATTTT.

In regard to this clonotype: This may be a read error: a much more frequent sequence differs by one nucleotide. The gene calls are TRBV12-3 or TRBV12-4 and TRBJ1-1; D is unresolved. This CDR3 contains 12 residues. The CDR3 DNA follows: TGTACCAGCAGTTTGGGTACGACTGAAGCTTTCTTT. As protein: CTSSLGTTEAFF.

V usage is TRBV4-3 and J usage is TRBJ2-7, with TRBD1 matching over 10 bases. The junction had 7 bases not matched to a gene; V was cut back by 3 bases and J by 5 bases. The CDR3 sequence is 15 residues long. Germline V gene sequence: CDR1 LGHNA, CDR2 YSLEER. The CDR3 protein is CASSQRDRGTDEQYF. DNA of the CDR3: TGCGCCAGCAGCCAGAGGGACAGGGGTACGGACGAGCAGTACTTC.

The rearrangement uses TRBV19 and TRBJ2-1, with 15 bases fitting TRBD2. V lost 1 base to trimming and J lost 2 bases; unmatched junction nucleotides: 3. Germline assignment: CDR1 LNHDA and CDR2 SQIVND (reference sequence). The CDR3 sequence is 18 residues long. The CDR3 DNA is TGTGCCAGTAGTATAGGGACTAGCGGGGGGGCCACCTACAATGAGCAGTTCTTC. Residues: CASSIGTSGGATYNEQFF.

This clonotype has just a few counts. The chain couples TRBV7-9 to TRBJ2-1; 14 bases match TRBD2. This CDR3 contains 18 residues. After removal of 6 bases from V and 0 bases from J, the junction contained 7 bases not matched to a gene. CDR1 SEHNR and CDR2 FQNEAQ come from the germline V gene (reference sequence). CDR3 sequence reads: CASRGLAGAPSSYNEQFF. The CDR3 DNA follows: TGTGCCAGCAGGGGACTAGCGGGGGCCCCCAGCTCCTACAATGAGCAGTTCTTC. Filled out from reference TRBV7-9 and TRBJ2-1, the complete variable domain reads DTGVSQNPRHKITKRGQNVTFRCDPISEHNRLYWYRQTLGQGPEFLTYFQNEAQLEKSRLLSDRFSAERPKGSFSTLEIQRTEQGDSAMYLCASRGLAGAPSSYNEQFFGPGTRLTVL.

The V and J genes are TRBV27 and TRBJ1-3; D is ambiguous. Germline V lookup: CDR1 MNHEY, CDR2 SMNVEV (reference sequence). V was trimmed by 5 bases and J by 1 base, leaving 6 bases between them. The length of the CDR3 is 13 residues. DNA of the CDR3: TGTGCCAGCAGTGTCGGGTCTGGAAACACCATATATTTT. Residues: CASSVGSGNTIYF.

This clonotype came up a few times. The V gene is TRBV7-8, the J gene TRBJ2-7; D gene uncertain. The CDR3 sequence is 14 residues long. In germline, CDR1 is SGHVS, CDR2 FQNEAQ. V lost 5 bases and J lost 2, with 13 bases in between. Here the CDR3 DNA reads TGTGCCAGCAGCCAAGTGACGGCAACCTACGAGCAGTACGTC. Encoded protein: CASSQVTATYEQYV.

The count of this clonotype is one. CDR3 sequence (DNA): TGTGCCAGCAGCTTAGCTGGGAACGTGGTCAGGGACTATGGCTACACCTTC. Its translation is CASSLAGNVVRDYGYTF. The rearrangement links TRBV7-9 to TRBJ1-2, with D perhaps TRBD1 (5 bases). The CDR3 runs 17 residues. The V end lost 0 bases, the J end lost 3 bases, and 17 bases lay between the germline ends. Germline loops: CDR1 SEHNR, CDR2 FQNEAQ (reference sequence).

The J gene is TRBJ2-1, the V gene TRBV6-5; tentatively, D is TRBD1 (5 bases). Germline V gene sequence: CDR1 MNHEY, CDR2 SVGAGI. Trimming pared 6 bases from V and 3 bases from J, leaving 18 bases between. CDR3 length equals 16 residues. CDR3: CASSATVLDNYNEQFF. CDR3 sequence (DNA): TGTGCCAGCAGCGCGACAGTTTTGGACAACTACAATGAGCAGTTCTTC.

The J gene is TRBJ1-2, the V gene TRBV4-2; a weak D match, TRBD1 (6 bases). The germline gives CDR1 LGHNA, CDR2 YNFKEQ. The CDR3 has 17 residues. V shed 1 base and J shed 4 bases, with 19 bases lying between them. The CDR3 here is CASSQGTPTGLGYGYTF. In nucleotides, the CDR3 is TGTGCCAGCAGCCAAGGTACCCCAACAGGGCTAGGCTATGGCTACACCTTC.

In this sample, this clonotype turned up a few times. The V call is TRBV19, the J call TRBJ2-1; D possibly corresponds to TRBD2 (5 bases). Germline V gene lookup returns CDR1 LNHDA and CDR2 SQIVND (reference sequence). Trimming removed 3 bases from V and 8 bases from J, with 14 bases in between. CDR3 size: 14 residues. The CDR3 here is CASSIRPEGHEQFF. The CDR3, as DNA: TGTGCCAGTAGTATTCGGCCAGAGGGTCATGAGCAGTTCTTC.

This clonotype was found many times. The CDR3 region is CASSYRDRPNEQYV. Here the CDR3 DNA reads TGTGCCAGCAGTTACCGGGACAGGCCTAACGAGCAGTACGTC. The rearrangement links TRBV6-5 to TRBJ2-7; the match to TRBD1 covers 8 bases. The CDR3 spans 14 residues. CDR1 is MNHEY, CDR2 SVGAGI, per germline. Germline trimming cut 2 bases from V and 5 bases from J; bases unmatched to any gene: 5.

In this sample, this clonotype turned up a few times. The chain links TRBV11-2 to TRBJ2-2; D is unclear. In germline, CDR1 is SGHAT, CDR2 FQNNGV. The germline V and J ends were trimmed by 2 bases and 4 bases, with 14 bases remaining between them. The CDR3 runs to 16 residues. The CDR3 DNA follows: TGTGCCAGCAGCTTAATCGGAGACTTTATCACCGGGGAGCTGTTTTTT. Protein: CASSLIGDFITGELFF.

V usage is TRBV2 and J usage is TRBJ1-2; 7 positions agree with TRBD1. V dropped 10 bases and J dropped 0; count of bases not matched to a gene: 8. Germline CDR1 and CDR2: SNHLY and FYNNEI. This CDR3 is built from 14 residues. CDR3 loop: CATYRGLANYGYTF. As DNA, the CDR3 is TGTGCCACCTACAGGGGATTGGCTAACTATGGCTACACCTTC. Full variable domain (missing parts from reference TRBV2 and TRBJ1-2): EPEVTQTPSHQVTQMGQEVILRCVPISNHLYFYWYRQILGQKVEFLVSFYNNEISEKSEIFDDQFSVERPDGSNFTLKIRSTKLEDSAMYFCATYRGLANYGYTFGSGTRLTVV.